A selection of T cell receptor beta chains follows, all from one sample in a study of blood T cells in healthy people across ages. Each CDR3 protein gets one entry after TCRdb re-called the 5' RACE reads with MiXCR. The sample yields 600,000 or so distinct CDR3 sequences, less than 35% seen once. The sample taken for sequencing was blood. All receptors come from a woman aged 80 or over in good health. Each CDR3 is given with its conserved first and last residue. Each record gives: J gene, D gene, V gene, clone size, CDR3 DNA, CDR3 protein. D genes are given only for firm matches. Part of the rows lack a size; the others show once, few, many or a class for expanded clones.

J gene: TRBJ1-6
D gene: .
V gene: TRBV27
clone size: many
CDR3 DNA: TGTGCCAGCAGTTTCCGGCGAGATTCACCCCTCCACTTT
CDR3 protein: CASSFRRDSPLHF

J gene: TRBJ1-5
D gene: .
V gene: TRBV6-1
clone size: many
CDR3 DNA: TGTGCCAGCAGTGAACTAAGGGGCAATCAGCCCCAGCATTTT
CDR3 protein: CASSELRGNQPQHF

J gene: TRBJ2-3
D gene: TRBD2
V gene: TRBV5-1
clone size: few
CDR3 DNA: TGCGCCAGCAGCTTAGCGGGGGCCCACACAGATACGCAGTATTTT
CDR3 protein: CASSLAGAHTDTQYF

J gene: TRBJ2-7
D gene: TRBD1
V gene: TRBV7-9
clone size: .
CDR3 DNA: TGTGCCAGCAGCTTAGGCGGGACAGGGGGCTTCGGGCAGTACTTC
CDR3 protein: CASSLGGTGGFGQYF

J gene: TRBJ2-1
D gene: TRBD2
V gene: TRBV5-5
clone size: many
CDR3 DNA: TGTGCCAGCAGCTTGGAGGCTAGCGGGTTCTATGAGCAGTTCTTC
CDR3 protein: CASSLEASGFYEQFF

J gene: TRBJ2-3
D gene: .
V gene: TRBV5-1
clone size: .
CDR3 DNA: TGCGCCAGCAGCTTGGAACAGGGTAGCGATACGCAGTATTTT
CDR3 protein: CASSLEQGSDTQYF

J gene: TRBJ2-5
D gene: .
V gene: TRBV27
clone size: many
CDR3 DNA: TGTGCCAGCAGTGGCAGGGGTGGTGAGACCCAGTACTTC
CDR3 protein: CASSGRGGETQYF

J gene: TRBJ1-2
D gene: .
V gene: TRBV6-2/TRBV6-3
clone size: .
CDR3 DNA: TGTGCCAGCAGAGACCCGACAGGATATGGCTACACCTTC
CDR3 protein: CASRDPTGYGYTF

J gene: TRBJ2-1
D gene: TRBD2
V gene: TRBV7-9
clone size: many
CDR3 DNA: TGTGCCAGCAGCCTAGCGGGATCCTACAATGAGCAGTTCTTC
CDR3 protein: CASSLAGSYNEQFF

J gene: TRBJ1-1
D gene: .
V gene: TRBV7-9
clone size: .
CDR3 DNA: TGTGCCAGCAGCCAGGGTGGCAGGAACACTGAAGCTTTCTTT
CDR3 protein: CASSQGGRNTEAFF

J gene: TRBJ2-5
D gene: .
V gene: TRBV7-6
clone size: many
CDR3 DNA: TGTGCCAGCAGCTTCGAGGGGGGGGAGACCCAGTACTTC
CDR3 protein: CASSFEGGETQYF

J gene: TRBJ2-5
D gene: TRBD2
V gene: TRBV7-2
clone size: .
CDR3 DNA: TGTGCCAGCAGGTTCAGGAGCGGGGGGACCCAAGAGACCCAGTACTTC
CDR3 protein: CASRFRSGGTQETQYF

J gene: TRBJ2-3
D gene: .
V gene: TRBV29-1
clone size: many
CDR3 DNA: TGCAGCGCACCGCTCCTAGCACCGAGCACAGATACGCAGTATTTT
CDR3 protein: CSAPLLAPSTDTQYF

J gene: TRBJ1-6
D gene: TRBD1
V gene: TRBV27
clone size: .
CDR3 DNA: TGTGCCAGTAGAAATCAGGGGGCCCGTAATTCACCCCTCCACTTT
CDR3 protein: CASRNQGARNSPLHF

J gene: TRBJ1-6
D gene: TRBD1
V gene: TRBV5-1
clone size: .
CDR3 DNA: TGCGCCAGCAGCTCAGGGGGTTTCTCACCCCTCCACTTT
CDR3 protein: CASSSGGFSPLHF

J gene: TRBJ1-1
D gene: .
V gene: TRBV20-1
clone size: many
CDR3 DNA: TGCAGTGCTGAGGGGTACGTGGAAACTGAAGCTTTCTTT
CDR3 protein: CSAEGYVETEAFF

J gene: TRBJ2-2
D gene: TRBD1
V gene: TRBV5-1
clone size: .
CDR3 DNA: TGCGCCAGCAGCGCTGACAGGGGTGACACCGGGGAGCTGTTTTTT
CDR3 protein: CASSADRGDTGELFF

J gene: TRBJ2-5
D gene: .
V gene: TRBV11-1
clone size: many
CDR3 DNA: TGTGCCAGCAGCTTAATCGCAGACCAAGAGACCCAGTACTTC
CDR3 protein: CASSLIADQETQYF

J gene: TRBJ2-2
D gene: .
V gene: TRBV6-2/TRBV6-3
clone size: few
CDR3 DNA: TGTGCCAGCAGTTACCCCTCTCGGGCAGGAGTTAACACCGGGGAGCTGTTTTTT
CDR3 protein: CASSYPSRAGVNTGELFF

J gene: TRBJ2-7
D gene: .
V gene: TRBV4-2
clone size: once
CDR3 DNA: TGTGCCAGCAGGCACCTAGGACCGGGAAACGAGCAGTACTTC
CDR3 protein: CASRHLGPGNEQYF

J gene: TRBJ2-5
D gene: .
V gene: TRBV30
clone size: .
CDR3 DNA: TGTGACTGGAACGGACTCCCGGCCCAAGAGACCCAGTACTTC
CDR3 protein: CDWNGLPAQETQYF

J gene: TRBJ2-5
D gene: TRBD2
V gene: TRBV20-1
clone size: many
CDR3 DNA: TGCAGTGTTCAAACCGGTCTGACTAGCGGGGATCCGACCCAGTACTTC
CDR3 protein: CSVQTGLTSGDPTQYF

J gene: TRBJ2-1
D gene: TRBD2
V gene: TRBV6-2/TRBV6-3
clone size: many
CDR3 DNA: TGTGCCAGCAGAACTCCGGCGACTAGCGGGGGGAGGTACAATGAGCAGTTCTTC
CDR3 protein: CASRTPATSGGRYNEQFF

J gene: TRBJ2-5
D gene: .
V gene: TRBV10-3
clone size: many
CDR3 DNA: TGTGCCATCAAAGGGTCCGGAGAGACCCAGTACTTC
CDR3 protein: CAIKGSGETQYF

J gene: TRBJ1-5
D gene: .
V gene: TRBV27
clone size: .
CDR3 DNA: TGTGCCAGCAGTTTATGGGGCGGTCAGCCCCAGCATTTT
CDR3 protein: CASSLWGGQPQHF

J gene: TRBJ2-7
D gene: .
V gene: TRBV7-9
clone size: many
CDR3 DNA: TGTGCCAGCAGTCTAACAGGGAGGAAATCCTACGAGCAGTACTTC
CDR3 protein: CASSLTGRKSYEQYF

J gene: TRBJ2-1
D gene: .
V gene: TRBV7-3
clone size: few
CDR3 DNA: TGTGCCAGCAGCTTAGGTCTCCCCGCGAGCTCCTACAATGAGCAGTTCTTC
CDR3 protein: CASSLGLPASSYNEQFF

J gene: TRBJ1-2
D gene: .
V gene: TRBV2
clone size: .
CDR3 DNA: TGTGCCAGCAACCCATCCCTCGTATGCTATGGCTACACCTTC
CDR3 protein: CASNPSLVCYGYTF

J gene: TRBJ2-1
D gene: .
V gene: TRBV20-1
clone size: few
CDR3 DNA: TGCAGTGCTGGGCGCCAGGGGAATGAGCAGTTCTTC
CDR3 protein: CSAGRQGNEQFF

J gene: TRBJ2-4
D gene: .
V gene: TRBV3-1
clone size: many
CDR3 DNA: TGTGCCAGCAGCCAAGATCTGAGGGGTACCATTCAGTACTTC
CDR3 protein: CASSQDLRGTIQYF

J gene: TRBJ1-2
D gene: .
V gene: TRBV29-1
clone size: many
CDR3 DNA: TGCAGCGTGGGCAAACAGGACTATGGCTACACCTTC
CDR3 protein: CSVGKQDYGYTF

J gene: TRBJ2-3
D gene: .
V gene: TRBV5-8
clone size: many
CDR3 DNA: TGTGCCAGCAGCTTAACCTGGCTGAACACGCAGTATTTT
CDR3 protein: CASSLTWLNTQYF

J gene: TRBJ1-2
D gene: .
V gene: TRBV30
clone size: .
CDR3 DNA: TGTGCCTGGAGTCCGGGTCGGGGCTACACCTTC
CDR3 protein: CAWSPGRGYTF

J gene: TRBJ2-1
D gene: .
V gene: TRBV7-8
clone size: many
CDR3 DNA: TGTGCCAGCACCCCTCCGGGGGCCTGGGAGCAGTTCTTC
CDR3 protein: CASTPPGAWEQFF

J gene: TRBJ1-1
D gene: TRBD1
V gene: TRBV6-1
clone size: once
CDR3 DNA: TGTGCCAGCAGTGCCAAGACAGGGGGAGACACTGAAGCTTTCTTT
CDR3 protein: CASSAKTGGDTEAFF

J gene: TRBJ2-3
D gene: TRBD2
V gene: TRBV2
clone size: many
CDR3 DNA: TGTGCCAGCAGTGTACCTACTAGCGGGGGCACAGATACGCAGTATTTT
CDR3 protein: CASSVPTSGGTDTQYF

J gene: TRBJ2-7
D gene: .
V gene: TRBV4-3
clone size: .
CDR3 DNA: TGCGCCAGCAGCCAAGGCGGGCAGGGGAGGAATGAGCAGTACTTC
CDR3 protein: CASSQGGQGRNEQYF

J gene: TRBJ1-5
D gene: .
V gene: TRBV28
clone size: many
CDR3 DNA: TGTGCCAGCAGGGTAGAGTATAGCAATCAGCCCCAGCATTTT
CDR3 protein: CASRVEYSNQPQHF

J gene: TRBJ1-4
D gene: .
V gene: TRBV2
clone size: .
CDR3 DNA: TGTGCCAGCAGTGAAGGAGCCGAGGGGTGGGAAAAACTGTTTTTT
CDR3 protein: CASSEGAEGWEKLFF

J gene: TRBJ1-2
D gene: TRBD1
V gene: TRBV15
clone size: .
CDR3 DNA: TGTGCCACCAGCGAGGGGACAGGGGTAGGCTATGGCTACACCTTC
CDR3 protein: CATSEGTGVGYGYTF

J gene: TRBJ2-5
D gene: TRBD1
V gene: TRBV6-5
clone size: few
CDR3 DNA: TGTGCCAGCAGGCTAAGGGGACAGCCGCTCAATGAGCAGTACTTC
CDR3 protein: CASRLRGQPLNEQYF

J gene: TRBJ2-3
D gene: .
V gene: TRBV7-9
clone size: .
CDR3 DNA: TGTGCCAGCAGTTCATACGGCAGGGGCACAGATACGCAGTATTTT
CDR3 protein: CASSSYGRGTDTQYF

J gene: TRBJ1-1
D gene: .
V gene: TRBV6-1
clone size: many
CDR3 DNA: TGTGCCAGCAGTTGGGAACGTGGGAGCACTGAAGCTTTCTTT
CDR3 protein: CASSWERGSTEAFF

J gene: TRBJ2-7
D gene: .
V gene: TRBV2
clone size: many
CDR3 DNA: TGTGCCAGCAGCATGGGACTTGGGAACGAGCAGTACTTC
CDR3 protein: CASSMGLGNEQYF

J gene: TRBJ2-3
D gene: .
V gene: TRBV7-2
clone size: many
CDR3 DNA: TGTGCCAGCAGCTCCCTGGCGGGGTCAGATACGCAGTATTTT
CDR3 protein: CASSSLAGSDTQYF

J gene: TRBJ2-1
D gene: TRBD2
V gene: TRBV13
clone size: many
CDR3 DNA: TGTGCCAGCAGCTTAGGCCGGACTAGCGGGAGGAGCTCCTACAATGAGCAGTTCTTC
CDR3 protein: CASSLGRTSGRSSYNEQFF

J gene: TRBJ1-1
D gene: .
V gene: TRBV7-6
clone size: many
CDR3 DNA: TGCGCCAGCAGCTTGGCCACAGGGAACACTGAAGCTTTCTTT
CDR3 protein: CASSLATGNTEAFF

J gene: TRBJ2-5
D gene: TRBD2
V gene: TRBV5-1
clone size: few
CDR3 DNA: TGCGCCAGCAGCTCGGCTAGCGGGGGCCCGGAGGAGACCCAGTACTTC
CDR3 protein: CASSSASGGPEETQYF

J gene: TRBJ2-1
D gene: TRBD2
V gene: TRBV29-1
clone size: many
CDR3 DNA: TGCAGCGTTGAGAGTTTTGGACTAGCGGGGGGTAACCACAATGAGCAGTTCTTC
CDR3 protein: CSVESFGLAGGNHNEQFF

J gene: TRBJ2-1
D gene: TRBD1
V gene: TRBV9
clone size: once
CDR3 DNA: TGTGCCGGCAGCCCTCGGGACAGGGTTACCTCTGAGCAGTTCTTC
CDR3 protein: CAGSPRDRVTSEQFF

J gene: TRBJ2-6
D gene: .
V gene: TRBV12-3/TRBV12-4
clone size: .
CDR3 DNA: TGTGCCAGCAGTTTAGAAGGGTGGGGGGCCAACGTCCTGACTTTC
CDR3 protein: CASSLEGWGANVLTF

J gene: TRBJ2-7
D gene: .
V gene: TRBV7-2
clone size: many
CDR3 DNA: TGTGCCAGCAGCTTAGGGCCCGCCAGGTCCGACGAGCAGTACTTC
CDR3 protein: CASSLGPARSDEQYF

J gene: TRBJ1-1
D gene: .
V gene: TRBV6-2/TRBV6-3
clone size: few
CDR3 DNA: TGTGCCAGCACCAGGCCGGCAAAATGGACTGAAGCTTTCTTT
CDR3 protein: CASTRPAKWTEAFF

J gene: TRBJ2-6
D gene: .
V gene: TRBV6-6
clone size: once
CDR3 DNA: TGTGTCAGCAGATACCCTATCTCTGGGGCCAACGTCCTGACTTTC
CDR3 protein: CVSRYPISGANVLTF

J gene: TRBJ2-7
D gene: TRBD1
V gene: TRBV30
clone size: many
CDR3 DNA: TGTGCCTGGAGTGTACCCAGGACAGGGGCCTACGAGCAGTACTTC
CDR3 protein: CAWSVPRTGAYEQYF

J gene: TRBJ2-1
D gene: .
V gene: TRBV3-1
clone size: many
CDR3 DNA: TGTGCCAGCAGCCAAGAAGGGTCCTCCTACAATGAGCAGTTCTTC
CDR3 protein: CASSQEGSSYNEQFF

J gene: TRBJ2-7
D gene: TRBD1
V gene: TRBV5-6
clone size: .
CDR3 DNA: TGTGCCAGCAGGACACAGGGGGCTCTCTACGAGCAGTACTTC
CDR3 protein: CASRTQGALYEQYF